This entry is about one T cell receptor beta chain. Its antigen is currently unknown. Regions amplified from RNA transcripts were the TCR beta CDR3 regions. The HTBI primer set drove a first-round RT-PCR of the TCR CDR3. TCRdb ran MiXCR on the multiplex PCR reads and lists one entry per CDR3 protein. This table has 500,000 to 650,000 distinct CDR3 sequences, more than 14% appearing once. The source of the PBMCs was approximately 10 ml of fresh peripheral blood. The data derive from a study of T cells in Graves' hyperthyroidism and ophthalmopathy. General study points: Most thyroid clonotypes with frequency above 0.001 were detected in blood.

The sample taken for sequencing was blood. The TCR originated in a woman between 45 and 60 years old with Graves' ophthalmopathy.

This chain's CDR3 is CATGNTGTDTQYF. CDR3 in DNA: TGTGCCACCGGAAATACAGGGACAGATACGCAGTATTTT. The rearrangement uses TRBV24-1 and TRBJ2-3, with D possibly being TRBD1 (6 bases). V lost 9 bases, J lost 3 bases, and 12 bases lay in between. Looked up from germline, CDR1 is KGHDR and CDR2 is SFDVKD. This CDR3 spans 13 amino acids.